This T cell receptor beta chain was captured in a study of blood T cells in healthy people across ages. About this clonotype itself: One base away lies a much larger clone, so this may be a sequencing read error.

With a J-beta primer mix and a sample-barcoded 5' primer, a second PCR ran about 6 to 11 cycles. In TCRdb, the 5' RACE reads were re-called with MiXCR into one record per CDR3 protein. The sample holds 750,000 to 1,000,000 distinct CDR3 sequences, about 27% seen once. This sample was shared with a second study, whose subject was T cells of mothers and their children.

Sequencing input: blood. The receptor was derived from a woman in her forties in good health.

The CDR3 sequence is CASSFTGLSNEQYF. The CDR3 nucleotides are TGTGCCAGCAGTTTCACGGGACTCTCCAATGAGCAGTACTTC. The chain recombines TRBV12-3 or TRBV12-4 with TRBJ2-4; TRBD2 is a possible D gene (6 bases). The V end was cut by 3 bases, the J end by 13 bases, with 19 bases between. The CDR3 covers 14 residues.